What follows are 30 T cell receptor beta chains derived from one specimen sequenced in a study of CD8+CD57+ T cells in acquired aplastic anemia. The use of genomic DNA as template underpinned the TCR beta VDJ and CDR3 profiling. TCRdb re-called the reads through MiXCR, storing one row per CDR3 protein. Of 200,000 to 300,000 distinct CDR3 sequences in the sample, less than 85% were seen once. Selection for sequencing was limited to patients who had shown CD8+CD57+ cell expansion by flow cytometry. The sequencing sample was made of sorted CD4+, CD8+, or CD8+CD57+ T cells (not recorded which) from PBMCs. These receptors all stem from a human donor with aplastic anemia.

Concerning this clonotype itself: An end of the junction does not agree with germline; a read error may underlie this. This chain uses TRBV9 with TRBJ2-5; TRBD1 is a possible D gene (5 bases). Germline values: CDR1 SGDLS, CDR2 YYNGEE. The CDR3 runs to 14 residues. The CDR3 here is CASSVGGSQKKPHF. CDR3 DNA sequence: TGTGCCAGCAGCGTAGGGGGCTCGCAAAAGAAGCCCCACTTC.

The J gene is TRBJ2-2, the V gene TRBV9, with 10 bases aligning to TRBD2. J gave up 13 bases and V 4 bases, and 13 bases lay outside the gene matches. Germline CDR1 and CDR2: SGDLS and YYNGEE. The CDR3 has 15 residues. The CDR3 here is CASSSRTSGIDTLFF. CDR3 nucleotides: TGTGCCAGCAGCTCCCGGACTAGCGGAATAGATACGCTGTTTTTT.

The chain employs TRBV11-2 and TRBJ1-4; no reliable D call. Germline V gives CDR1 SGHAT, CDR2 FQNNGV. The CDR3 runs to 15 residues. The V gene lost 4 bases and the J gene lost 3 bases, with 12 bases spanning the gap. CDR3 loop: CASSWGGGSNEKLFF. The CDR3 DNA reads TGTGCCAGCAGCTGGGGTGGAGGGTCTAATGAAAAACTGTTTTTT.

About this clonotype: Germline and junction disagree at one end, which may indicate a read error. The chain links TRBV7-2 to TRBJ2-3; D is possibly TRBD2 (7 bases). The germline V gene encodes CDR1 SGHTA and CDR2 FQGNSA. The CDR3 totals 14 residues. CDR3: CASSFGGPPDVRSF. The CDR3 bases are TGTGCCAGCAGCTTCGGGGGGCCTCCGGATGTACGCAGTTTT. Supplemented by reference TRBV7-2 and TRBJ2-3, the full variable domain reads GAGVSQSPSNKVTEKGKDVELRCDPISGHTALYWYRQSLGQGLEFLIYFQGNSAPDKSGLPSDRFSAERTGGSVSTLTIQRTQQEDSAVYLCASSFGGPPDVRSFGPGTRLTVL.

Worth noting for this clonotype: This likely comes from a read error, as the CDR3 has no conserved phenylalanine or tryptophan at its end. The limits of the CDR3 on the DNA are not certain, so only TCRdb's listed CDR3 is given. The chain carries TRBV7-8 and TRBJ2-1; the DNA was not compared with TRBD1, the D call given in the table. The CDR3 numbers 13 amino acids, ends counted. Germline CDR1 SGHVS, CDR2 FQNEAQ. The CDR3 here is CASSFGGVHEKQY.

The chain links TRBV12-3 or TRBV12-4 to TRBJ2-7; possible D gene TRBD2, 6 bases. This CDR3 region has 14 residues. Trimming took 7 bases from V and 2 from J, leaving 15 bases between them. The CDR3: CASTLGDFPYEQYF. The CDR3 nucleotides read TGTGCCAGCACCCTTGGGGACTTCCCCTACGAGCAGTACTTC.

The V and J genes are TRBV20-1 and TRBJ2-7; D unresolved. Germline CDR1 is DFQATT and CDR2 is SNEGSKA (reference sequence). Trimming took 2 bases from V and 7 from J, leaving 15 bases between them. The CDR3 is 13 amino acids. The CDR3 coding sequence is TGCAGTGCTAGATACAGAGATAAGGGAGAGCAGTACTTC. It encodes CSARYRDKGEQYF.

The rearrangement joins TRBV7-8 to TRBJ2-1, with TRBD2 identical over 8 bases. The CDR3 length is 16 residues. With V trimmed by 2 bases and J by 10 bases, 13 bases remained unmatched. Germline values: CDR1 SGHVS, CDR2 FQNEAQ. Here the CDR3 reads CASSLPGGPGREEQFF. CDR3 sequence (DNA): TGTGCCAGCAGCTTACCGGGAGGTCCCGGGAGGGAGGAGCAGTTCTTC.

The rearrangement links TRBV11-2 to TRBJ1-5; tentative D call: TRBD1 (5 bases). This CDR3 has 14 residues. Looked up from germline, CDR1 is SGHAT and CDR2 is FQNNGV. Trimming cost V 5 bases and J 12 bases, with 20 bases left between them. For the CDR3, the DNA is TGTGCCAGCAGCCGGGGCGGAGGGGATATGGTCCAGCATTTT. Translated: CASSRGGGDMVQHF.

CDR3 sequence: CASGPEGGVESPLHF. CDR3 coding DNA: TGCGCCAGCGGCCCCGAGGGGGGAGTGGAATCACCCCTCCACTTT. The chain carries TRBV5-1 and TRBJ1-6; possibly TRBD1 for D (6 bases). V was shortened by 7 bases and J by 10 bases, with 21 bases between the two germline ends. Per germline, CDR1 SGHRS and CDR2 YFSETQ. There are 15 residues in the CDR3.

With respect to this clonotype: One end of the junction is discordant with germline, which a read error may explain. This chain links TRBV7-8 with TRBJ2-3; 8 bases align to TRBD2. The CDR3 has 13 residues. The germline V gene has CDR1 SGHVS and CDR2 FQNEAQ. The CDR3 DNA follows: TGTGCCAGCGGCTCCGGGGGGGGAGGTACGGAGACGTTT. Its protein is CASGSGGGGTETF.

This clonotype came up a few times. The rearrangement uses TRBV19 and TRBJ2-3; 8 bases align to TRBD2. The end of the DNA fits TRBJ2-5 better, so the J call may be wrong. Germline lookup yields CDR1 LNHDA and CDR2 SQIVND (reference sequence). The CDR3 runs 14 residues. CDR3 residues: CASSIASGPDNQYF. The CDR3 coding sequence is TGTGCCAGTAGTATAGCTAGCGGGCCCGACAACCAGTACTTC.

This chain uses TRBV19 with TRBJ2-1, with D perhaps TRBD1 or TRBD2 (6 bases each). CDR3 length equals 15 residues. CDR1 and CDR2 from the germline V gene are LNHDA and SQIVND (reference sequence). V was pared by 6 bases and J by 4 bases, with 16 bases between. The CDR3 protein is CASSPSGAVYNEQFF. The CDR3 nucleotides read TGTGCCAGTAGCCCCTCGGGGGCGGTTTACAATGAGCAGTTCTTC.

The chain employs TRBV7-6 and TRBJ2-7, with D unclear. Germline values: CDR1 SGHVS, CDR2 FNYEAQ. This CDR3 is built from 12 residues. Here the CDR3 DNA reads TGTGCCAGCAGCCCAGTACAGACGGTCGAAGACGTC. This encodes CASSPVQTVEDV.

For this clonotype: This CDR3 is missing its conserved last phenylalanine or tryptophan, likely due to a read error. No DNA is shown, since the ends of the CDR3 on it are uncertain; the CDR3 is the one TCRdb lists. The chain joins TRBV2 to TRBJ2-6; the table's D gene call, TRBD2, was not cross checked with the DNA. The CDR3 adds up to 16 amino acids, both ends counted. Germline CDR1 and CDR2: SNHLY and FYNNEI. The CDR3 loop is CASSYAGSYGAFVLTC.

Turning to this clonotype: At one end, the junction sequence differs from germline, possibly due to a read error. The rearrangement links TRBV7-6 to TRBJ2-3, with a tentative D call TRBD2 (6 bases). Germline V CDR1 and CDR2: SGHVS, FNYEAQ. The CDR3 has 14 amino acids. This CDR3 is CASSLGSGTEAFFF. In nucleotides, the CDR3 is TGTGCCAGCAGCTTAGGGTCAGGGACTGAAGCTTTCTTTTTT.

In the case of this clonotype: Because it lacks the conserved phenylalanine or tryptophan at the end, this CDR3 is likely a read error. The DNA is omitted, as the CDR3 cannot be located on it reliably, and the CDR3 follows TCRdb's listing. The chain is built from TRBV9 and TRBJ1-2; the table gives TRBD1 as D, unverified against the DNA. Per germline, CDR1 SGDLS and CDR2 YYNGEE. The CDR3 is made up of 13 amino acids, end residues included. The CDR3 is CASSGEVRQGGNI.

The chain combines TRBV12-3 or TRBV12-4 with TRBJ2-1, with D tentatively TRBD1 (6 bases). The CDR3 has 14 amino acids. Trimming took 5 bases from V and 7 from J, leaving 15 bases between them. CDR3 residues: CASSTLQGLNEQFF. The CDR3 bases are TGTGCCAGCAGTACCCTACAGGGTTTGAATGAGCAGTTCTTC.

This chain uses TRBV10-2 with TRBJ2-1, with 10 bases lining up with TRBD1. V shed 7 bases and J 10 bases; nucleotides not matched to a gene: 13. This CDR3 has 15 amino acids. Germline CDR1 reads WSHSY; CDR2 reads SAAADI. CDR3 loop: CASNAGTGVSHEQFF. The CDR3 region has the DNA TGCGCCAGCAACGCCGGGACAGGGGTCTCCCACGAGCAGTTCTTC.

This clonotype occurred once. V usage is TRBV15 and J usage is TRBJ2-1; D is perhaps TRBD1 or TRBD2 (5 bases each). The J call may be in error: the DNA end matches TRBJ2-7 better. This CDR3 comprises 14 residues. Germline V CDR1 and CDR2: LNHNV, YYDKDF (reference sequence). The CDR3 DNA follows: TGTGCCACCAGCGGCCGGGGCCTACAGTATGAGCAGTACTTC. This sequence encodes CATSGRGLQYEQYF.

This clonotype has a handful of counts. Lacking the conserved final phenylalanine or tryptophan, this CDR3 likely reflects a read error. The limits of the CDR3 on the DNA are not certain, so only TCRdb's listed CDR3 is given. CDR3 sequence reads: CASSEEDYPLVNI. The chain combines TRBV9 with TRBJ2-3; the table's D call, TRBD1, has no DNA check behind it. Per germline, CDR1 SGDLS and CDR2 YYNGEE. The length of the CDR3 is 13 amino acids, counting both ends.

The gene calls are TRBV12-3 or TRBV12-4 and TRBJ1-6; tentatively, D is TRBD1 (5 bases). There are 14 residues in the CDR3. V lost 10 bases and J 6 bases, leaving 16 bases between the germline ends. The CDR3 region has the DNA TGTGCCACCTGCGAAAGGGACGGTAATTCACCCCTCCACTTT. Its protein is CATCERDGNSPLHF.

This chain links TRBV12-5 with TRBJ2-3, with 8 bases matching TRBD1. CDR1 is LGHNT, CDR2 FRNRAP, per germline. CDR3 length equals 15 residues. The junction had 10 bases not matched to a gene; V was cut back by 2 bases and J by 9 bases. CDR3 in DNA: TGTGCTAGTGGTTTGTCCTCCGGGACAGGCCTCACGCAGTATTTT. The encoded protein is CASGLSSGTGLTQYF.

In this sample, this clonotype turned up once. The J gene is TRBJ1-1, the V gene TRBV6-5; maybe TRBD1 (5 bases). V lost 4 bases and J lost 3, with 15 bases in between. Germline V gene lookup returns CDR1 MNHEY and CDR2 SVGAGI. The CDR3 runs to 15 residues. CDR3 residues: CASSSPRVSHTEAFF. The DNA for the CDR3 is TGTGCCAGCAGTTCCCCCAGGGTAAGCCACACTGAAGCTTTCTTT.

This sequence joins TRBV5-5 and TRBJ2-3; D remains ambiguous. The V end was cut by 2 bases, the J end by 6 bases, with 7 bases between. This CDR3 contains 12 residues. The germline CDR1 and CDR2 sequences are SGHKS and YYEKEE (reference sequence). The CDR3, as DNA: TGTGCCAGCAGCTTCCAAGTGGATACGCAGTATTTT. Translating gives CASSFQVDTQYF.

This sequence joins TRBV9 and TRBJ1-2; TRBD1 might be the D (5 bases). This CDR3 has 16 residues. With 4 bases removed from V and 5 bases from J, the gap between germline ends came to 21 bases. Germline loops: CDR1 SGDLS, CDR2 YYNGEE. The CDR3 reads CASSLGLDEPEYGYTF. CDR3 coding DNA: TGTGCCAGCAGCTTGGGACTGGACGAGCCAGAATATGGCTACACCTTC.

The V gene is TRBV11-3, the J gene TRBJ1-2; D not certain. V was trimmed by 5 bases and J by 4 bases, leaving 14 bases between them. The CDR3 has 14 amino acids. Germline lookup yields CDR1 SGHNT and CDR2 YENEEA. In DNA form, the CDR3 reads TGTGCCAGCAGCCCCACGGCAGGACGCTATGGCTACACCTTC. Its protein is CASSPTAGRYGYTF.

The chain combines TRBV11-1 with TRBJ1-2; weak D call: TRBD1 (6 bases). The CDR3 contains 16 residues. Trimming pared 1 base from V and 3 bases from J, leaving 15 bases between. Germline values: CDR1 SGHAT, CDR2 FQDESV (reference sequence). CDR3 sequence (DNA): TGTGCCAGCAGCTTAGTACCCGGGGGCTTGGACTATGGCTACACCTTC. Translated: CASSLVPGGLDYGYTF.

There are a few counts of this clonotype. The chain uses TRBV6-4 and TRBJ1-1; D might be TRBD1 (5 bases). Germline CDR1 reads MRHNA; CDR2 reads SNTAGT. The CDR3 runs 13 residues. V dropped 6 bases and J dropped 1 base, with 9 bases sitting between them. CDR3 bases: TGTGCCAGCAGGGACGACAGGAACACTGAAGCTTTCTTT. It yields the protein CASRDDRNTEAFF.

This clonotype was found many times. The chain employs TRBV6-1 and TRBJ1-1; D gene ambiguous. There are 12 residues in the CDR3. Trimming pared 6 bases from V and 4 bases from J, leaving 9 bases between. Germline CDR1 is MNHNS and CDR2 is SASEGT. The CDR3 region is CASRPPGTEAFF. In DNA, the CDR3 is TGTGCCAGCAGGCCCCCAGGCACTGAAGCTTTCTTT.